These 12 T cell receptor beta chains originate from one sample sequenced in a study of CD8 T cells in ankylosing spondylitis. One entry per CDR3 protein, called by TCRdb with MiXCR from the 5' RACE reads. The sample has around 100,000 distinct CDR3 sequences; more than 20% are singletons. The sample was synovial fluid, either unsorted or a sorted T cell fraction (not recorded which). The receptors were sampled from a male donor with ankylosing spondylitis.

The table lists this clonotype with a few counts. J is TRBJ2-1 and V is TRBV9; 8 bases line up with TRBD2. The V and J ends lost 0 bases and 0 bases, in that order; junction bases with no gene match: 5. The germline gives CDR1 SGDLS, CDR2 YYNGEE. This CDR3 comprises 17 residues. DNA for the CDR3: TGTGCCAGCAGCGTAGGGGGGCTAGCGGGCTCCTACAATGAGCAGTTCTTC. It is translated as CASSVGGLAGSYNEQFF.

This clonotype has a count of ten or more. This chain joins TRBV7-2 and TRBJ2-3; D is uncertain. Germline lookup yields CDR1 SGHTA and CDR2 FQGNSA. The CDR3 runs to 11 residues. With 5 bases removed from V and 5 bases from J, the gap between germline ends came to 5 bases. The CDR3 region has the DNA TGTGCCAGCAGCCCCGTAGATACGCAGTATTTT. Protein: CASSPVDTQYF.

V and J are TRBV3-1 and TRBJ2-2; perhaps TRBD1 as D (6 bases). The CDR3 totals 15 residues. CDR1 is LGHDT and CDR2 is YNNKEL in the germline V gene (reference sequence). Deletions cut 4 bases from V and 5 bases from J, with 14 bases between. The CDR3: CASSPTGKGTGELFF. The CDR3 DNA is TGTGCCAGCAGCCCCACAGGGAAAGGGACCGGGGAGCTGTTTTTT.

The CDR3 spells CASSSVPGQGAGSGNTIYF. The CDR3 nucleotides read TGTGCCAGCTCGTCAGTCCCGGGACAGGGAGCAGGGTCTGGAAACACCATATATTTT. This chain connects TRBV18 to TRBJ1-3; TRBD1 matches 9 bases. Unmatched junction bases numbered 16, after V lost 6 bases and J lost 1 base. The CDR3 length is 19 residues. CDR1 and CDR2 (germline): KGHSH, LQKENI.

The rearrangement links TRBV28 to TRBJ2-5, with a tentative D call TRBD1 (6 bases). The CDR3 sequence is 17 residues long. CDR1 is MDHEN, CDR2 SYDVKM, per germline. V gave up 3 bases and J gave up 0 bases, with 17 bases separating them. CDR3 in DNA: TGTGCCAGCAGTTTCCTTGGGGGCGGAGGCTACCAAGAGACCCAGTACTTC. Amino acid sequence: CASSFLGGGGYQETQYF.

This clonotype showed up many times. V and J are TRBV3-1 and TRBJ2-1, with 9 bases matching TRBD2. V lost 5 bases to trimming and J lost 8 bases; unmatched junction nucleotides: 13. Germline V gene lookup returns CDR1 LGHDT and CDR2 YNNKEL (reference sequence). This CDR3 is 16 amino acids long. CDR3 bases: TGTGCCAGCAGCGACCTATCGCCGGGACTAGCATATGAGCAGTTCTTC. It codes for CASSDLSPGLAYEQFF.

The chain employs TRBV6-1 and TRBJ2-7, with TRBD1 as a possible D gene (7 bases). This CDR3 spans 14 amino acids. Germline V gives CDR1 MNHNS, CDR2 SASEGT. V lost 5 bases and J 4 bases, leaving 15 bases between the germline ends. CDR3 nucleotides: TGTGCCAGCAGTCGAACGGAGGGGGCATACGAGCAGTACGTC. Protein sequence: CASSRTEGAYEQYV.

The chain combines TRBV19 with TRBJ2-7; no reliable D call. The CDR3 is 15 amino acids. Trimming stripped 6 bases from V and 5 bases from J, with 20 bases between. Germline CDR1 and CDR2: LNHDA and SQIVND (reference sequence). CDR3 region: CASRSPLGGIHEQYF. CDR3 bases: TGTGCCAGTAGATCCCCCCTCGGCGGTATCCACGAGCAGTACTTC. Looking up the rest from reference TRBV19 and TRBJ2-7 gives the full variable domain: DGGITQSPKYLFRKEGQNVTLSCEQNLNHDAMYWYRQDPGQGLRLIYYSQIVNDFQKGDIAEGYSVSREKKESFPLTVTSAQKNPTAFYLCASRSPLGGIHEQYFGPGTRLTVT.

The V call is TRBV15, the J call TRBJ2-1; D might be TRBD2 (5 bases). This CDR3 region has 14 residues. V gave up 0 bases and J gave up 9 bases, with 12 bases separating them. Germline loops: CDR1 LNHNV, CDR2 YYDKDF (reference sequence). CDR3 amino acids: CATSREGAEGEQFF. The CDR3 DNA follows: TGTGCCACCAGCAGAGAAGGTGCCGAGGGTGAGCAGTTCTTC.

CDR3 sequence: CASSPGLAGGNEQFF. DNA for the CDR3: TGTGCCAGCAGCCCGGGACTAGCGGGAGGCAATGAGCAGTTCTTC. The V call is TRBV3-1, the J call TRBJ2-1; TRBD2 aligns across 15 bases. V was clipped by 4 bases and J by 6 bases; unmatched bases: 1. Looked up from germline, CDR1 is LGHDT and CDR2 is YNNKEL (reference sequence). The CDR3 extends over 15 amino acids.

This clonotype has at least ten counts. The gene calls are TRBV5-1 and TRBJ2-1; tentative D call: TRBD2 (6 bases). The V end lost 6 bases, the J end lost 10 bases, and 17 bases lay between the germline ends. There are 13 residues in the CDR3. The germline CDR1 and CDR2 sequences are SGHRS and YFSETQ. The CDR3 coding sequence is TGCGCCAGCATCCGGGACTCCCGAGGGGAGCAGTTCTTC. Translating it yields CASIRDSRGEQFF.

This sequence joins TRBV3-1 and TRBJ2-1; tentative D call: TRBD2 (7 bases). Germline V lookup: CDR1 LGHDT, CDR2 YNNKEL (reference sequence). CDR3 length: 15 residues. With 1 base removed from V and 10 bases from J, the gap between germline ends came to 17 bases. The CDR3 DNA sequence: TGTGCCAGCAGCCAAGGATTTCAGGGAGGGGGAGAGCAGTTCTTC. It codes for CASSQGFQGGGEQFF.